This record covers a single T cell receptor (beta chain). Its antigen is not identified. The source of the sample is a study of T cell responses to AZD1222 COVID-19 vaccine. Study-wide results and limits: At 160-218 and 743-854, vaccine-associated CD4 TCRs were dominant, and they spanned spike. Close to half of spike-specific TCRs reportedly recognize unmutated variant regions. Scientists sampled the repertoires only once the peak T cell response had passed.

There are 16 residues in the CDR3. V lost 4 bases to trimming and J lost 0 bases, with 13 bases between them. Germline V CDR1 and CDR2: LNHNV, YYDKDF (reference sequence). Pooling was applied to second doses at about 4 or about 12 weeks. Libraries were prepared by immunoSEQ multiplex PCR; TCRdb keeps only in-frame clonotypes and omits some of them. This sample has 90,000 to 110,000 clones; 80% to 90% occur once, and the top ten carry approximately 40%. The origin of this receptor is an adult who received the AZD1222 COVID-19 vaccine. The sequencing here drew on peripheral blood, taken 28 days after the second AZD1222 dose. The rearrangement joins TRBV15 to TRBJ1-5; D gene uncertain. CDR3 sequence reads: CATSNLRHYSNQPQHF. CDR3 nucleotides: TGTGCCACCAGCAACCTTAGGCACTATAGCAATCAGCCCCAGCATTTT.